Listed below are T cell receptor beta chains from one sample, sequenced in a study of blood T cell repertoires in COVID-19. Repertoires were generated with immunoSEQ multiplex PCR, while TCRdb's copy carries only in-frame clones and drops some. The profile covers about 43,000 clones, with about 90% appearing a single time and around 9.1% taken by the ten largest. Material: peripheral blood. These TCRs come from a woman at least 80 years old with active COVID-19. Both conserved end residues are part of each CDR3. The D gene is left open where the match is weak. Size is stated for part of the rows, as once, few or many counts, or as a class when the clone is expanded.

j_gene,d_gene,abundance,v_gene,CDR3aa,CDR3nt
TRBJ1-5,NA,once,TRBV12-3/TRBV12-4,CASARGGAQHF,TGTGCCAGCGCACGGGGTGGGGCCCAGCATTTT
TRBJ2-5,TRBD2,NA,TRBV10-2,CASREPLAGGQETQYF,TGCGCCAGCAGGGAGCCACTAGCGGGGGGCCAAGAGACCCAGTACTTC
TRBJ1-4,TRBD1,NA,TRBV6-1,CASTEPATGGFEKLFF,TGTGCCAGCACTGAGCCGGCGACAGGGGGCTTTGAAAAACTGTTTTTT
TRBJ1-3,TRBD1,few,TRBV5-1,CASSADRWVSGNTIYF,TGCGCCAGCAGCGCGGACAGGTGGGTATCTGGAAACACCATATATTTT
TRBJ2-5,TRBD1,NA,TRBV7-2,CASSLGQGGRETQYF,TGTGCCAGCAGCTTAGGACAGGGGGGTAGGGAGACCCAGTACTTC
TRBJ2-7,NA,NA,TRBV5-4,CASSLPNSGVGGSF,TGTGCCAGCAGCCTACCCAACTCGGGGGTTGGGGGTAGTTTC
TRBJ1-5,NA,NA,TRBV30,CAWSPYPRGRNQPQHF,TGTGCCTGGAGTCCCTACCCCAGGGGTCGGAATCAGCCCCAGCATTTT
TRBJ2-1,TRBD1,NA,TRBV3-1/TRBV3-2,CASSQRGQPNEQFF,TGTGCCAGCAGCCAACGGGGACAGCCCAATGAGCAGTTCTTC
TRBJ1-2,TRBD1,NA,TRBV7-9,CASSPDRVAGYTF,TGTGCCAGCAGCCCGGACAGGGTTGCTGGCTACACCTTC
TRBJ2-3,NA,NA,TRBV4-2,CASSQTSGADTQYF,TGTGCCAGCAGCCAAACGTCCGGGGCAGATACGCAGTATTTT
TRBJ2-5,NA,NA,TRBV7-2,CASSPNFRVTGETQYF,TGTGCCAGCAGCCCAAACTTCAGGGTAACGGGAGAGACCCAGTACTTC
TRBJ2-6,TRBD1,NA,TRBV4-3,CASSQGPGQGVPGANVLTF,TGCGCCAGCAGCCAAGGTCCGGGACAGGGGGTTCCTGGGGCCAACGTCCTGACTTTC
TRBJ2-2,TRBD1,few,TRBV6-2/TRBV6-3,CASSRMTGAGELFF,TGTGCCAGCAGCAGAATGACAGGGGCCGGGGAGCTGTTTTTT
TRBJ2-1,TRBD2,NA,TRBV18,CASSPSGGAREQFF,TGTGCCAGCTCACCTAGCGGGGGGGCTCGGGAGCAGTTCTTC
TRBJ1-1,NA,NA,TRBV5-1,CASTSGTTNTEAFF,TGCGCCAGCACCTCAGGGACAACGAACACTGAAGCTTTCTTT
TRBJ2-3,NA,NA,TRBV6-5,CASSRTRADTQYF,TGTGCCAGCAGCCGAACTAGGGCAGATACGCAGTATTTT
TRBJ1-6,NA,NA,TRBV6-4,CASSGGRPLHF,TGTGCCAGCAGTGGGGGCAGACCCCTCCACTTT
TRBJ2-3,TRBD2,NA,TRBV30,CASGTSGTSDTQYF,TGTGCCTCGGGGACTAGCGGTACTTCAGATACGCAGTATTTT
TRBJ2-3,NA,NA,TRBV18,CASSLTTPPSTDTQYF,TGTGCCAGCTCACTTACGACACCGCCTAGCACAGATACGCAGTATTTT
TRBJ2-5,TRBD1,NA,TRBV28,CASSLLTGGQETQYF,TGTGCCAGCAGTTTGTTGACAGGGGGCCAAGAGACCCAGTACTTC
TRBJ2-7,TRBD1,NA,TRBV27,CASSLKDRGPYEQYF,TGTGCCAGCAGTTTAAAGGACAGGGGGCCCTACGAGCAGTACTTC
TRBJ2-7,TRBD2,NA,TRBV7-8,CASSFAPRAGLYEQYF,TGTGCCAGCAGCTTTGCCCCTCGAGCGGGGCTCTACGAGCAGTACTTC
TRBJ1-2,TRBD1,NA,TRBV7-2,CASSLGLGQPYGYTF,TGTGCCAGCAGCTTAGGCTTGGGACAGCCCTATGGCTACACCTTC
TRBJ1-1,NA,NA,TRBV24-1,CATSDSYSEAFF,TGTGCCACCAGTGATTCCTACTCCGAAGCTTTCTTT
TRBJ1-5,TRBD1,once,TRBV6-5,CASGRAGGNQPQHF,TGTGCCAGCGGGCGGGCAGGGGGAAATCAGCCCCAGCATTTT
TRBJ1-6,TRBD1,few,TRBV6-6,CASSLGQGNSPLHF,TGTGCCAGCAGCTTGGGACAGGGTAATTCACCCCTCCACTTT
TRBJ2-3,TRBD2,NA,TRBV18,CASSTRERGTDTQYF,TGTGCCAGCTCCACCCGGGAGCGGGGTACAGATACGCAGTATTTT
TRBJ2-7,TRBD1,NA,TRBV19,CASSLYRGPYEQYF,TGTGCCAGTAGTCTCTACAGGGGTCCCTACGAGCAGTACTTC
TRBJ1-2,NA,NA,TRBV3-1/TRBV3-2,CASSQDWGGTNGYTF,TGTGCCAGCAGCCAAGATTGGGGAGGCACAAATGGCTACACCTTC
TRBJ2-1,NA,NA,TRBV19,CASTPGRAHNEQFF,TGTGCCAGTACCCCCGGCAGGGCCCACAATGAGCAGTTCTTC
TRBJ2-2,NA,NA,TRBV24-1,CATGRGDTGELFF,TGTGCCACCGGCAGGGGCGACACCGGGGAGCTGTTTTTT
TRBJ2-7,NA,NA,TRBV29-1,CSARVRDSPYEQYF,TGCAGCGCCCGGGTGAGGGACTCACCATACGAGCAGTACTTC
TRBJ2-5,TRBD1,NA,TRBV29-1,CSGRQGPETQYF,TGCAGCGGTCGACAGGGGCCGGAGACCCAGTACTTC
TRBJ2-3,TRBD2,NA,TRBV6-2/TRBV6-3,CASSPYLAGGLDTQYF,TGTGCCAGCAGTCCCTACTTAGCGGGGGGGTTGGATACGCAGTATTTT
TRBJ1-4,TRBD1,NA,TRBV6-5,CASSYLTGVGEKLFF,TGTGCCAGCAGTTACCTTACAGGGGTCGGTGAAAAACTGTTTTTT
TRBJ2-3,NA,once,TRBV25-1,CASSETRTDTQYF,TGTGCCAGCAGTGAGACGAGGACAGATACGCAGTATTTT
TRBJ2-3,NA,few,TRBV28,CASSFSRVADTQYF,TGTGCCAGCAGTTTTTCCAGGGTAGCAGATACGCAGTATTTT
TRBJ2-5,NA,NA,TRBV19,CASSTTGLRETQYF,TGTGCCAGTAGTACCACAGGGCTCCGGGAGACCCAGTACTTC
TRBJ2-5,NA,NA,TRBV28,CASSLLTGRQTQYF,TGTGCCAGCAGCCTGTTGACAGGGAGGCAGACCCAGTACTTC
TRBJ1-6,NA,NA,TRBV30,CAWSVVDSLNSPLHF,TGTGCCTGGAGTGTAGTCGACAGCCTTAATTCACCCCTCCACTTT
TRBJ2-1,NA,NA,TRBV5-6,CASSLGLKSYNEQFF,TGTGCCAGCAGCTTGGGACTAAAGTCCTACAATGAGCAGTTCTTC
TRBJ1-2,TRBD1,NA,TRBV3-1/TRBV3-2,CASSRGQGSYGYTF,TGTGCCAGCAGCCGCGGACAGGGGAGCTATGGCTACACCTTC
TRBJ1-1,NA,once,TRBV10-3,CAISESRAVNTEAFF,TGTGCCATCAGTGAATCGAGGGCAGTGAACACTGAAGCTTTCTTT
TRBJ2-7,TRBD1,NA,TRBV6-5,CASIGGRGYEQYF,TGTGCCAGCATAGGGGGCAGGGGCTACGAGCAGTACTTC
TRBJ2-1,TRBD2,NA,TRBV27,CASSLRNPGGRYNEQFF,TGTGCCAGCAGTTTACGAAATCCGGGGGGGAGGTACAATGAGCAGTTCTTC
TRBJ1-2,TRBD1,NA,TRBV29-1,CSVSGGNYGYTF,TGCAGCGTGTCAGGGGGAAACTATGGCTACACCTTC
TRBJ1-4,NA,NA,TRBV28,CASKEALSGDEKLFF,TGTGCCAGCAAGGAGGCACTATCTGGCGATGAAAAACTGTTTTTT
TRBJ2-4,NA,NA,TRBV21-1,CASSRPSTDRRKNIQYF,TGTGCCAGCAGCCGCCCTTCGACGGACAGACGCAAAAACATTCAGTACTTC
TRBJ1-6,NA,NA,TRBV6-6,CASSYETGSPLHF,TGTGCCAGCAGTTACGAGACAGGATCACCCCTCCACTTT
TRBJ2-3,NA,NA,TRBV9,CASSFGGLRTDTQYF,TGTGCCAGCAGCTTCGGGGGGCTTCGCACAGATACGCAGTATTTT
TRBJ2-3,TRBD2,NA,TRBV2,CASSVTSGGADTQYF,TGTGCCAGCAGTGTAACTAGCGGGGGGGCAGATACGCAGTATTTT
TRBJ2-3,TRBD2,NA,TRBV7-2,CASSLDGLAGGSQYF,TGTGCCAGCAGCTTAGATGGGCTAGCGGGGGGGTCGCAGTATTTT